Listed here is a single TCR beta chain. What it binds is not known. The authors ran a second PCR of 7 to 11 cycles using a sample-barcoded 5' primer and a J-beta primer mix. Each of the cDNA molecules was tagged by a template-switch adaptor with 12 random nucleotides. TCRdb redid the calling of the 5' RACE reads with MiXCR, one entry per CDR3 protein. This table holds about 670,000 distinct CDR3 sequences, over 40% found once. These data come from a study of blood T cells in healthy people across ages. The study, taken as a whole, reports: Comparison with aged donors showed that long-lived donors had more naive CD4+ cells and higher diversity. Shifts in expanded clonotypes may have been confounded by donor CMV status, which was unknown. The recorded TCR beta diversity per million T cells decreased in a roughly linear manner with age.

The source of this sequence is a woman over 75 in good health. The sample was blood.

In DNA form, the CDR3 reads TGTGCCAGCAGCTTAGCGCCTACAGATACGCAGTATTTT. Its protein product is CASSLAPTDTQYF. J is TRBJ2-3 and V is TRBV7-7; no firm D call. This CDR3 region has 13 residues. Trimming removed 0 bases from V and 3 bases from J, with 4 bases in between. The germline CDR1 and CDR2 sequences are SSHAT and FNYEAQ (reference sequence).